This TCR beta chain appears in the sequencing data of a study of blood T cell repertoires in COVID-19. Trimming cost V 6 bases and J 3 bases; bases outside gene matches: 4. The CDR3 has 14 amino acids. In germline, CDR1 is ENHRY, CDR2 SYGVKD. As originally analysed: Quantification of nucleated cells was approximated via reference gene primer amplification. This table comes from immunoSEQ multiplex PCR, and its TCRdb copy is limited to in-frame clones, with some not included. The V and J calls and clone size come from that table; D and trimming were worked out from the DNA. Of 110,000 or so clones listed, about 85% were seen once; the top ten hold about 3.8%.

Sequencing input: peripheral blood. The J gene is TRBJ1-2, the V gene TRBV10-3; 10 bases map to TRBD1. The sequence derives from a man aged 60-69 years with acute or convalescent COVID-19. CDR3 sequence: CAIRTGGADYGYTF. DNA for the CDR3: TGTGCCATCAGGACAGGGGGCGCAGACTATGGCTACACCTTC.